The clone carrying this T cell receptor beta chain was observed a few times. Its matching antigen is unknown. Germline-derived CDR1 and CDR2 are MNHEY and SMNVEV (reference sequence). Trimming removed 1 base at V and 0 bases at J, with 10 bases between. The CDR3 has 15 residues. The data belong to a study of T cell responses to AZD1222 COVID-19 vaccine. Study results and caveats: Nearly half of unique spike-specific TCRs reportedly avoided B.1.351 and B.1.1.7 mutated regions.

The method was immunoSEQ multiplex PCR; TCRdb's version includes in-frame clones alone and lacks a portion of them. The repertoire holds 130,000 or so clones, roughly 92% seen once, with 5% to 5.5% in the top ten. The sample in question was peripheral blood, obtained on day 0 of AZD1222 vaccination. The chain is built from TRBV27 and TRBJ2-7; tentative D call: TRBD1 (5 bases). The source of this sequence is an adult in good health. CDR3 region: CASSLFQGSSYEQYF. The CDR3 DNA reads TGTGCCAGCAGTTTATTTCAGGGTAGCTCCTACGAGCAGTACTTC.